The sequence of this T cell receptor (beta chain) was determined in a study of shared clonotypes between healthy human individuals. Study results and limitations: The expectation was that sequencing depth would affect clonotype sharing among donors.

The assay was run at deep level. In the study's own analysis: Junction-only immunoSEQ data arrived without quality scores, meaning filtering differed. Libraries were prepared by immunoSEQ multiplex PCR; TCRdb keeps only in-frame clonotypes and omits some of them. V and J calls plus clone size are reproduced from that table; the DNA served to infer D and trimming. The table shows about 2.4 million clones, with roughly 93% occurring only once. Splitting of CD4+ cells produced CD45RA+ naive and CD45RA-negative memory subsets. In regard to this clone: What it binds is unknown.

This TCR came from a young man in good health. Some clones in this sample may be carry-over from other donors' samples. Sequencing was carried out using naive CD4+ T cells from PBMCs. Subset noted: CD45RA+ positively selected.

The CDR3 is CASSLAPPEAFF. The DNA for the CDR3 is TGCGCCAGTAGCTTGGCGCCGCCTGAAGCTTTCTTT. The chain employs TRBV10-2 and TRBJ1-1; D is unclear. V was clipped by 9 bases and J by 6 bases, with 14 bases between them. Per germline, CDR1 WSHSY and CDR2 SAAADI. The length of the CDR3 is 12 residues.